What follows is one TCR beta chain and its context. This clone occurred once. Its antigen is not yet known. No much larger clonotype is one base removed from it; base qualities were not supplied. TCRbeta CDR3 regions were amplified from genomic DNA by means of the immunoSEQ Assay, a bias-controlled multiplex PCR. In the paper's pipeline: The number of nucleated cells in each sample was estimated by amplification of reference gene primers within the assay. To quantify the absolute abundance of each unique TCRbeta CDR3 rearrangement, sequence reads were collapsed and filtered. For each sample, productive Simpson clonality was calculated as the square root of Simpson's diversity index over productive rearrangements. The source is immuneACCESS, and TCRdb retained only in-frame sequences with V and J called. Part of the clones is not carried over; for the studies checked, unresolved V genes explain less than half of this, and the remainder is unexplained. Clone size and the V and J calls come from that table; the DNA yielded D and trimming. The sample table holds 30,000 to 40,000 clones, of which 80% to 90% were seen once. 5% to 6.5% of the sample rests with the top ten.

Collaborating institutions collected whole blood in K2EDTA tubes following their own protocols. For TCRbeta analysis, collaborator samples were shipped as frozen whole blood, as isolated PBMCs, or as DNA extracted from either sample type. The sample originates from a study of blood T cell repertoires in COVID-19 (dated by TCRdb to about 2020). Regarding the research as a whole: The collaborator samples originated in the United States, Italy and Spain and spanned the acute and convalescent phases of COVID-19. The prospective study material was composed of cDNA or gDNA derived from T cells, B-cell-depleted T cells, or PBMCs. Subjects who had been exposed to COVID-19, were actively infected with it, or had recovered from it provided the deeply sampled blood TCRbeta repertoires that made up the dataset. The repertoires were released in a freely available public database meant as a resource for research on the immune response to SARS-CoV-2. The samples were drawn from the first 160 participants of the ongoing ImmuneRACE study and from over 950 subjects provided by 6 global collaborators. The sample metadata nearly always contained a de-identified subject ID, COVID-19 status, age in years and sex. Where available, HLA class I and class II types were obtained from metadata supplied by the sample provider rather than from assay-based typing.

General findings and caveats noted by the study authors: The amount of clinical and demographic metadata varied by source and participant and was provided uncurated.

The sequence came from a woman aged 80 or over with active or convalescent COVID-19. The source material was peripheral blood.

CDR3 sequence: CASSLAGTGVGDTQYF. The nucleotide sequence reads TGTGCCAGCAGCTTAGCAGGGACAGGAGTCGGAGATACGCAGTATTTT. This chain joins TRBV7-6 to TRBJ2-3; the central 8 bases match TRBD1. From the cysteine through the phenylalanine, the CDR3 covers 16 amino acids. CDR3 DNA only is kept here, 48 bases in frame from base 1. Germline trimming amounts to 0 bases on V and 5 bases on J, with 7 as the count of junction bases outside the gene matches. CDR1 is given as SGHVS and CDR2 as FNYEAQ, both from the germline V gene.